This T cell receptor (beta chain) was documented in a study of T cell clonality in common variable immunodeficiency. The CDR3 is 16 amino acids. The germline V gene encodes CDR1 SGHRS and CDR2 YFSETQ. Trimming took 4 bases from V and 6 from J, leaving 21 bases between them. This clone was picked up many times. The CDR3 goes on 3 residues after the read ends, and that part is filled in from the germline J gene. Sequencing used immunoSEQ multiplex PCR; TCRdb keeps in-frame clones, though not all of them. This set yields under 45,000 clones and no singletons; the top ten hold about 9.9%. Sequencing was performed on peripheral blood mononuclear cells. The chain is built from TRBV5-1 and TRBJ2-3, with D perhaps matching TRBD1 (5 bases). This TCR came from a person between 18 and 70 years old in good health. CDR3 bases read: TGCGCCAGCAGCGGGGAAGTATACAGGTATTCGGATACG. It specifies CASSGEVYRYSDT. The CDR3 in full is CASSGEVYRYSDTQYF. The variable domain in full, completed from reference TRBV5-1 and TRBJ2-3, reads KAGVTQTPRYLIKTRGQQVTLSCSPISGHRSVSWYQQTPGQGLQFLFEYFSETQRNKGNFPGRFSGRQFSNSRSEMNVSTLELGDSALYLCASSGEVYRYSDTQYFGPGTRLTVL.